This is a list of T cell receptor beta chains from one sample in a study of T cell repertoires in cytomegalovirus infection. MiXCR, run by TCRdb on the reads, gives a single entry per CDR3 protein. The sample records about 200,000 distinct CDR3 sequences, 7.5% to 10% being singletons. Sequencing was carried out using PBMCs. The receptors derive from a human donor in good health (CMV status not recorded). Some clones in this sample may be carry-over from other donors' samples. The CDR3 runs from the conserved cysteine through the conserved F or W. A clone size is listed for some rows: how often the clone was seen (once, few, many), or a class if it is expanded.

CDR3 | V | size | J
CASSSGGNQPQHF | TRBV5-4 | many | TRBJ1-5
CASSPSKNTGAYGYTF | TRBV4-3 | few | TRBJ1-2
CATLGVPEQYF | TRBV10-2 | . | TRBJ2-7
CASTSAYEQYF | TRBV7-2 | many | TRBJ2-7
CASSSPTGKAGNSPLHF | TRBV27 | . | TRBJ1-6
CATSRGGGRTEAFF | TRBV15 | many | TRBJ1-1
CASSIDGSGSTGELFF | TRBV19 | many | TRBJ2-2
CASRPSLGVMSNQPQHF | TRBV27 | many | TRBJ1-5
CATSDPNVVSGEKLFF | TRBV24-1 | few | TRBJ1-4
CASSYGRSEAFF | TRBV6-2/TRBV6-3 | many | TRBJ1-1
CATSRELTFSSGANVLTF | TRBV15 | few | TRBJ2-6
CASSRTGDTEAFF | TRBV28 | many | TRBJ1-1
CASSFTGSEQFF | TRBV5-4 | . | TRBJ2-1
CASSLSARGSYEQYF | TRBV28 | many | TRBJ2-7
CASSMGSAGTNQPQHF | TRBV7-2 | many | TRBJ1-5
CASKGQSNTGELFF | TRBV2 | few | TRBJ2-2
CASSVGQLRSYTF | TRBV28 | once | TRBJ1-2
CASSLALDRGTSGTDTQYF | TRBV5-1 | . | TRBJ2-3
CASSPQLVAEKLFF | TRBV18 | few | TRBJ1-4
CASVGGSSTDTQYF | TRBV2 | many | TRBJ2-3
CAISEPRGGGIQYF | TRBV10-3 | many | TRBJ2-4
CASSRDFPSTDTQYF | TRBV7-2 | many | TRBJ2-3
CASSLRGGGQPQHF | TRBV28 | many | TRBJ1-5
CASSFWQGGLEKLFF | TRBV12-3/TRBV12-4 | few | TRBJ1-4
CASSDYRRPRTYNEQFF | TRBV25-1 | many | TRBJ2-1
CASSQGRGSYGYTF | TRBV14 | many | TRBJ1-2
CATRELGGNYGYTF | TRBV28 | few | TRBJ1-2
CSARDAAVGTLYEQYF | TRBV20-1 | . | TRBJ2-7
CASGQDLAGGEQYF | TRBV4-2 | . | TRBJ2-7